This T cell receptor beta chain was found in a study of blood T cells in healthy people across ages. Study-level results: Strong correlation was found linking TCR beta diversity to naive T cell percentage. Measured against age, TCR beta diversity per million T cells decreased in a roughly linear manner.

In regard to this clonotype: No antigen is known for it.

A second roughly 6 to 11 cycle PCR used barcoded and J-beta primers. Each cDNA molecule carried a tag from a template-switch adaptor that contained 12 random nucleotides. Samples each returned at least 2.5 million CDR3-containing paired-end reads. TCRdb re-called the 5' RACE reads with MiXCR, one entry per CDR3 protein. The repertoire consists of about 1.4 million distinct CDR3 sequences, with roughly 64% occurring once and the leading ten covering 6.7%. The TCR comes from a man between 18 and 35 years old in good health. Sequencing was carried out using blood.

CDR3 sequence (DNA): TGTGCCAGCAGCCAAATCTCCAGCGGGGGCGTTAATGAGCAGTTCTTC. This codes for CASSQISSGGVNEQFF. V and J are TRBV3-1 and TRBJ2-1, with 8 bases that match TRBD2. V gave up 2 bases and J gave up 7 bases; unmatched junction bases: 10. Germline V CDR1 and CDR2: LGHDT, YNNKEL (reference sequence). This CDR3 contains 16 residues.